The rows below give T cell receptor beta chains drawn from one sample of a study of glioma-infiltrating T cells after dendritic cell vaccination. The data were produced by immunoSEQ multiplex PCR, yet TCRdb's version contains in-frame clones alone and is incomplete. The sample has 85,000 or so clones, 85% seen once. The specimen was blood, collected after dendritic cell vaccination. The receptors originated from a human donor with glioblastoma. Both conserved end residues are part of each CDR3. The order of the fields is D gene, J gene, clone size, V gene, CDR3 protein, CDR3 DNA. A D gene is named only where the DNA matches it firmly. Clone size is not always given. Where it is, it says once, few, many or a class for expanded clones.

d_call: TRBD2; j_call: TRBJ2-3; clone_size: .; v_call: TRBV9; cdr3_aa: CASSEGVPGLARTDTQYF; cdr3_nt: TGTGCCAGCAGCGAGGGGGTCCCGGGACTAGCGCGCACAGATACGCAGTATTTT
d_call: TRBD1; j_call: TRBJ1-1; clone_size: .; v_call: TRBV13; cdr3_aa: CASILGQMNTEAFF; cdr3_nt: TGTGCCAGCATCTTGGGACAGATGAACACTGAAGCTTTCTTT
d_call: .; j_call: TRBJ1-5; clone_size: few; v_call: TRBV6-5; cdr3_aa: CASSLQTTTYQPQHF; cdr3_nt: TGTGCCAGCAGTTTACAGACAACCACGTATCAGCCCCAGCATTTT
d_call: TRBD1; j_call: TRBJ2-1; clone_size: .; v_call: TRBV6-5; cdr3_aa: CASSYLGTAYNEQFF; cdr3_nt: TGTGCCAGCAGTTATTTGGGGACAGCGTACAATGAGCAGTTCTTC
d_call: TRBD2; j_call: TRBJ2-1; clone_size: once; v_call: TRBV30; cdr3_aa: CAWRGTSLAGDYNEQFF; cdr3_nt: TGTGCCTGGAGGGGAACTTCCCTAGCGGGAGATTACAATGAGCAGTTCTTC
d_call: TRBD1; j_call: TRBJ2-7; clone_size: .; v_call: TRBV19; cdr3_aa: CASSWTGGNYEQYF; cdr3_nt: TGTGCCAGTAGTTGGACAGGGGGGAATTACGAGCAGTACTTC
d_call: .; j_call: TRBJ1-1; clone_size: .; v_call: TRBV28; cdr3_aa: CASRGPAVNTEAFF; cdr3_nt: TGTGCCAGCAGAGGCCCGGCGGTGAACACTGAAGCTTTCTTT
d_call: .; j_call: TRBJ2-3; clone_size: .; v_call: TRBV10-3; cdr3_aa: CAIRGGPGDTQYF; cdr3_nt: TGTGCCATCAGGGGGGGGCCGGGAGATACGCAGTATTTT
d_call: TRBD1; j_call: TRBJ2-5; clone_size: once; v_call: TRBV5-1; cdr3_aa: CASSARDRGKETQYF; cdr3_nt: TGCGCCAGCAGCGCCCGGGACAGAGGTAAAGAGACCCAGTACTTC
d_call: TRBD1; j_call: TRBJ2-1; clone_size: .; v_call: TRBV6-6; cdr3_aa: CASSPGVTGGANEQFF; cdr3_nt: TGTGCCAGCAGCCCAGGGGTGACAGGGGGCGCGAATGAGCAGTTCTTC
d_call: .; j_call: TRBJ1-5; clone_size: .; v_call: TRBV27; cdr3_aa: CASSLSAGQGNQPQHF; cdr3_nt: TGTGCCAGCAGTTTATCGGCGGGGCAAGGCAATCAGCCCCAGCATTTT
d_call: .; j_call: TRBJ2-2; clone_size: .; v_call: TRBV9; cdr3_aa: CASSVGTGTNTGELFF; cdr3_nt: TGTGCCAGCAGCGTAGGTACAGGAACGAACACCGGGGAGCTGTTTTTT
d_call: TRBD1; j_call: TRBJ1-2; clone_size: .; v_call: TRBV6-6; cdr3_aa: CASSYSGQANYGYTF; cdr3_nt: TGTGCCAGCAGTTACTCTGGACAGGCAAACTATGGCTACACCTTC
d_call: .; j_call: TRBJ1-1; clone_size: .; v_call: TRBV6-1; cdr3_aa: CAIKGGTVNTEAFF; cdr3_nt: TGTGCCATAAAAGGAGGGACGGTGAACACTGAAGCTTTCTTT
d_call: .; j_call: TRBJ2-5; clone_size: .; v_call: TRBV18; cdr3_aa: CASSPPWQGSKETQYF; cdr3_nt: TGTGCCAGCTCACCCCCATGGCAGGGGAGCAAAGAGACCCAGTACTTC
d_call: TRBD2; j_call: TRBJ2-2; clone_size: .; v_call: TRBV19; cdr3_aa: CASSTSGGAFTGELFF; cdr3_nt: TGTGCCAGTAGTACCAGCGGGGGGGCGTTCACCGGGGAGCTGTTTTTT
d_call: TRBD2; j_call: TRBJ2-7; clone_size: .; v_call: TRBV9; cdr3_aa: CASSATSGGAYEQYF; cdr3_nt: TGTGCCAGCAGCGCCACTAGCGGGGGAGCCTACGAGCAGTACTTC
d_call: .; j_call: TRBJ1-2; clone_size: .; v_call: TRBV7-9; cdr3_aa: CASSLEDKGFGYTF; cdr3_nt: TGTGCCAGCAGCTTAGAGGACAAAGGTTTTGGCTACACCTTC
d_call: TRBD2; j_call: TRBJ2-7; clone_size: .; v_call: TRBV18; cdr3_aa: CASSGAGGLNPYEQYF; cdr3_nt: TGTGCCAGCTCAGGTGCGGGGGGCCTCAATCCCTACGAGCAGTACTTC
d_call: .; j_call: TRBJ2-1; clone_size: .; v_call: TRBV11-3; cdr3_aa: CASSLDQAGHNEQFF; cdr3_nt: TGTGCCAGCAGCTTAGATCAGGCAGGGCATAATGAGCAGTTCTTC
d_call: TRBD1; j_call: TRBJ1-2; clone_size: .; v_call: TRBV6-5; cdr3_aa: CASSGTGTGYHGYTF; cdr3_nt: TGTGCCAGCAGTGGGACCGGGACAGGGTACCATGGCTACACCTTC
d_call: TRBD1; j_call: TRBJ2-1; clone_size: .; v_call: TRBV7-3; cdr3_aa: CASSPGTGFFEQFF; cdr3_nt: TGTGCCAGCAGCCCTGGGACAGGATTTTTTGAGCAGTTCTTC
d_call: TRBD1; j_call: TRBJ1-2; clone_size: once; v_call: TRBV7-6; cdr3_aa: CASSPGWGRGDGYTF; cdr3_nt: TGTGCCAGCAGCCCGGGGTGGGGCAGGGGGGATGGCTACACCTTC
d_call: TRBD1; j_call: TRBJ1-1; clone_size: .; v_call: TRBV9; cdr3_aa: CASSVSQGAAEAFF; cdr3_nt: TGTGCCAGCAGCGTTTCACAGGGGGCGGCTGAAGCTTTCTTT
d_call: .; j_call: TRBJ2-5; clone_size: .; v_call: TRBV7-6; cdr3_aa: CASSDPGGETQYF; cdr3_nt: TGTGCCAGCAGCGACCCAGGGGGGGAGACCCAGTACTTC
d_call: TRBD2; j_call: TRBJ2-7; clone_size: .; v_call: TRBV7-8; cdr3_aa: CASSLAPAGGSSYEQYF; cdr3_nt: TGTGCCAGCAGCTTAGCGCCAGCCGGCGGGAGCTCCTACGAGCAGTACTTC
d_call: .; j_call: TRBJ2-7; clone_size: .; v_call: TRBV7-2; cdr3_aa: CASSLDQGLSSYEQYF; cdr3_nt: TGTGCCAGCAGCTTAGACCAAGGACTATCTTCGTACGAGCAGTACTTC
d_call: TRBD2; j_call: TRBJ2-7; clone_size: .; v_call: TRBV6-1; cdr3_aa: CASSEELAGPYEQYF; cdr3_nt: TGTGCCAGCAGTGAAGAATTAGCGGGACCTTACGAGCAGTACTTC
d_call: TRBD1; j_call: TRBJ1-1; clone_size: .; v_call: TRBV5-4; cdr3_aa: CASSNPGQGAMNTEAFF; cdr3_nt: TGTGCCAGCAGCAATCCGGGACAGGGGGCCATGAACACTGAAGCTTTCTTT
d_call: TRBD1; j_call: TRBJ1-2; clone_size: .; v_call: TRBV6-5; cdr3_aa: CASSYSRQGLYGYTF; cdr3_nt: TGTGCCAGCAGTTACTCGAGACAGGGGCTCTATGGCTACACCTTC
d_call: .; j_call: TRBJ2-7; clone_size: .; v_call: TRBV25-1; cdr3_aa: CASSPSLGGQGDYEQYF; cdr3_nt: TGTGCCAGCAGTCCCTCCTTAGGGGGGCAGGGGGACTACGAGCAGTACTTC
d_call: .; j_call: TRBJ2-3; clone_size: .; v_call: TRBV18; cdr3_aa: CASSFLVSTDTQYF; cdr3_nt: TGTGCCAGCTCATTTCTAGTAAGCACAGATACGCAGTATTTT
d_call: TRBD1; j_call: TRBJ2-5; clone_size: .; v_call: TRBV11-3; cdr3_aa: CASSPRGTGQETQYF; cdr3_nt: TGTGCCAGCAGCCCCAGGGGGACAGGCCAAGAGACCCAGTACTTC
d_call: TRBD2; j_call: TRBJ2-5; clone_size: .; v_call: TRBV27; cdr3_aa: CASSLSPRIAGVQETQYF; cdr3_nt: TGTGCCAGCAGTTTATCCCCGCGGATCGCGGGAGTACAAGAGACCCAGTACTTC
d_call: TRBD1; j_call: TRBJ1-3; clone_size: once; v_call: TRBV28; cdr3_aa: CASSTGTGLSGNTIYF; cdr3_nt: TGTGCCAGCAGTACCGGGACAGGGCTTTCTGGAAACACCATATATTTT
d_call: .; j_call: TRBJ1-2; clone_size: .; v_call: TRBV29-1; cdr3_aa: CSVEDSWAPDYGYTF; cdr3_nt: TGCAGCGTTGAAGACAGTTGGGCTCCCGACTATGGCTACACCTTC
d_call: TRBD2; j_call: TRBJ2-1; clone_size: once; v_call: TRBV7-3; cdr3_aa: CASSRLAGYNEQFF; cdr3_nt: TGTGCCAGCAGTAGACTAGCGGGGTACAATGAGCAGTTCTTC
d_call: TRBD2; j_call: TRBJ2-7; clone_size: .; v_call: TRBV5-1; cdr3_aa: CASSRTSGIEQYF; cdr3_nt: TGCGCCAGCAGCCGTACTAGCGGGATTGAGCAGTACTTC
d_call: TRBD2; j_call: TRBJ2-1; clone_size: .; v_call: TRBV6-9; cdr3_aa: CASSYPMRGLARIHQDNEQFF; cdr3_nt: TGTGCCAGCAGTTATCCCATGAGAGGACTAGCTCGGATACACCAGGACAATGAGCAGTTCTTC
d_call: TRBD1; j_call: TRBJ1-1; clone_size: once; v_call: TRBV15; cdr3_aa: CATSPDRGRWNTEAFF; cdr3_nt: TGTGCCACCAGCCCGGACAGGGGGCGATGGAACACTGAAGCTTTCTTT
d_call: TRBD2; j_call: TRBJ2-2; clone_size: .; v_call: TRBV7-2; cdr3_aa: CASSLSGSETGELFF; cdr3_nt: TGTGCCAGCAGCTTAAGCGGGAGCGAAACCGGGGAGCTGTTTTTT